Each of the 27 T cell receptor beta chains below was sequenced from the same sample in a study of a mutant IDH1 vaccine in newly diagnosed glioma. The antigens for these receptors are not known. The sample's time point: week 35, safety follow-up. Doses comprised 300 ug of mutant IDH1 20-mer peptide each, plus topical imiquimod. Some clones are missing from TCRdb's copy, which holds only in-frame ones; the method was immunoSEQ multiplex PCR. The data contain fewer than 45,000 clones, around 86% of them singletons. The source material was PBMCs, sampled from a glioma patient whose treatment included an IDH1 peptide vaccine. The receptors derive from a woman aged 35 to 49 with glioma. Some clones in this sample may be carry-over from other donors' samples.

This chain's CDR3 is CASRRDPRAGTEAFF. For the CDR3, the DNA is TGTGCCAGCAGGAGGGACCCCCGGGCTGGAACTGAAGCTTTCTTT. The rearrangement uses TRBV6-6 and TRBJ1-1; D is perhaps TRBD1 (5 bases). CDR1 is MNHNY and CDR2 is SVGAGI in the germline V gene (reference sequence). Trimming removed 6 bases from V and 5 bases from J, with 19 bases in between. The CDR3 is made up of 15 amino acids.

J is TRBJ2-5 and V is TRBV7-2; TRBD2 aligns across 11 bases. This CDR3 is 16 amino acids long. V trimming: 3 bases; J trimming: 5 bases; junction bases outside the gene matches: 8. Germline CDR1 reads SGHTA; CDR2 reads FQGNSA. CDR3 residues: CASSLGLAETWETQYF. The CDR3, as DNA: TGTGCCAGCAGCTTGGGACTAGCGGAGACGTGGGAGACCCAGTACTTC.

CDR3 sequence (DNA): TGTGCCAGCAGCCTTAGGACTAGCCGGGGGGTCGAGCAGTACTTC. This codes for CASSLRTSRGVEQYF. This chain joins TRBV7-6 and TRBJ2-7; 8 positions match TRBD2. The germline V gene has CDR1 SGHVS and CDR2 FNYEAQ. The CDR3 covers 15 residues. With 5 bases clipped from V and 6 bases from J, the junction kept 12 bases outside the gene matches.

This clone was seen a single time. This chain uses TRBV20-1 with TRBJ1-6, with TRBD1 as a possible D gene (5 bases). The V end lost 3 bases, the J end lost 14 bases, and 8 bases lay between the germline ends. Germline lookup yields CDR1 DFQATT and CDR2 SNEGSKA (reference sequence). The length of the CDR3 is 10 residues. This CDR3 reads CSARGGALHF. Here the CDR3 DNA reads TGCAGTGCTAGGGGGGGGGCCCTCCACTTT.

V gene TRBV13 combines with J gene TRBJ2-7, with 10 nucleotides matching TRBD1. Germline CDR1 and CDR2: PRHDT and FYEKMQ (reference sequence). The V gene end was trimmed by 3 bases and the J gene end by 2 bases; junction bases not matched to a gene: 1. The CDR3 spans 14 residues. CDR3: CASSLTGGPYEQYF. Here the CDR3 DNA reads TGTGCCAGCAGCTTGACAGGGGGCCCCTACGAGCAGTACTTC.

The genes are TRBV19 and TRBJ2-7, with D perhaps TRBD2 (5 bases). The V gene lost 5 bases and the J gene lost 2 bases, with 10 bases spanning the gap. The CDR3 runs to 13 residues. Germline CDR1 is LNHDA and CDR2 is SQIVND (reference sequence). CDR3 DNA: TGTGCCAGTAGTCGGCGAGGGACCTACGAGCAGTACTTC. It translates to CASSRRGTYEQYF. Using reference TRBV19 and TRBJ2-7 for the parts outside the CDR3, the full variable domain is DGGITQSPKYLFRKEGQNVTLSCEQNLNHDAMYWYRQDPGQGLRLIYYSQIVNDFQKGDIAEGYSVSREKKESFPLTVTSAQKNPTAFYLCASSRRGTYEQYFGPGTRLTVT.

This clone has just a few counts. The chain recombines TRBV4-1 with TRBJ1-2; 8 bases fit TRBD1. V was clipped by 3 bases and J by 8 bases; unmatched bases: 14. The CDR3 is 16 amino acids. The germline CDR1 and CDR2 sequences are MGHRA and YSYEKL. The CDR3 nucleotides read TGCGCCAGCAGCCAGGGTCTGGACAGGGTTTGGCTGGGCTACACCTTC. This encodes CASSQGLDRVWLGYTF.

On this clone itself: The junction departs from germline at one end; a sequencing error may be responsible. The CDR3 bases are TGTGCCAGCAGCAAGTGGGGGAGGGTGAAAACTGAAGCTTTCTTT. Translated: CASSKWGRVKTEAFF. The chain is built from TRBV7-9 and TRBJ1-1; maybe TRBD1 (5 bases). The germline CDR1 and CDR2 sequences are SEHNR and FQNEAQ (reference sequence). The CDR3 totals 15 residues.

The genes are TRBV15 and TRBJ2-5, with 10 nucleotides matching TRBD2. Trimming at V came to 9 bases and at J to 5 bases, leaving 6 bases not matched to a gene. The length of the CDR3 is 13 residues. CDR1 is LNHNV, CDR2 YYDKDF, per germline (reference sequence). This chain's CDR3 is CATERGGQETQYF. CDR3 DNA: TGTGCCACAGAGCGGGGGGGCCAGGAGACCCAGTACTTC.

The gene calls are TRBV10-3 and TRBJ2-2, with no clear D. Per germline, CDR1 ENHRY and CDR2 SYGVKD. The CDR3 is made up of 17 amino acids. Trimming removed 0 bases at V and 7 bases at J, with 18 bases between. CDR3 nucleotide sequence: TGTGCCATCAGTGAGTCACATGCCAAGGGTGAGGACGGGGAGCTGTTTTTT. Translation: CAISESHAKGEDGELFF.

Worth noting for this clone: The junction departs from the called germline gene at one end, perhaps through a read error. The chain couples TRBV7-9 to TRBJ2-7, with a tentative D call TRBD2 (6 bases). CDR3 size: 15 residues. Germline V gene lookup returns CDR1 SEHNR and CDR2 FQNEAQ (reference sequence). The CDR3 reads CASSLEISGTYEQYF. The CDR3 DNA sequence: TGTGCCAGCAGTTTAGAGATTAGCGGTACCTACGAGCAGTACTTC.

The chain uses TRBV6-1 and TRBJ1-1; TRBD1 might be the D (5 bases). The CDR3 is 12 residues long. Germline V gene data show CDR1 as MNHNS and CDR2 as SASEGT. Trimming took 6 bases from V and 9 from J, leaving 14 bases between them. CDR3 nucleotide sequence: TGTGCCAGCAGAGCCGTGGACAAGAAAGCTTTCTTT. It codes for CASRAVDKKAFF.

This chain joins TRBV18 and TRBJ2-5; D remains ambiguous. Trimming removed 6 bases from V and 1 base from J, with 0 bases in between. The CDR3 length is 10 residues. Germline CDR1 reads KGHSH; CDR2 reads LQKENI. The CDR3 DNA reads as TGTGCCAGCTCCCAAGAGACCCAGTACTTC. This encodes CASSQETQYF.

The CDR3 region is CASSQVTSGAIQYF. CDR3 nucleotide sequence: TGTGCCAGCAGCCAAGTCACTAGCGGGGCCATTCAGTACTTC. This chain joins TRBV4-2 and TRBJ2-4; 10 bases map to TRBD2. Losses at the gene ends were 1 base for V and 9 bases for J; bases not matched to a gene: 3. Looked up from germline, CDR1 is LGHNA and CDR2 is YNFKEQ. This CDR3 spans 14 amino acids.

Note on this clone: Because the CDR3's place on the DNA is in doubt, the DNA is left out and the CDR3 is given as listed by TCRdb. This rearrangement joins TRBV21-1 to TRBJ2-7. TRBV21-1 represents a pseudogene. Including both end residues, the CDR3 is 23 amino acids long. This chain's CDR3 is CASSKTRNHDYFASGAQTYEQYF.

This chain connects TRBV19 to TRBJ2-3; a weak D match, TRBD2 (6 bases). Trimming removed 7 bases at V and 4 bases at J, with 15 bases between. CDR3 length: 14 amino acids. Germline CDR1 reads LNHDA; CDR2 reads SQIVND (reference sequence). DNA for the CDR3: TGTGCCAGTACTTCCGGGAGAGGGTCAGATACGCAGTATTTT. Protein: CASTSGRGSDTQYF.

Only a few counts were recorded for this clone. This sequence joins TRBV19 and TRBJ2-3, with 10 bases identical to TRBD2. V lost 2 bases, J lost 1 base, and 6 bases stayed unmatched. CDR3 length equals 17 residues. The germline V gene encodes CDR1 LNHDA and CDR2 SQIVND (reference sequence). The CDR3 loop reads CASSIRRLAGGTDTQYF. The CDR3 nucleotides read TGTGCCAGTAGTATACGAAGACTAGCGGGTGGCACAGATACGCAGTATTTT.

This clone has only a few counts. V is TRBV7-9 and J is TRBJ1-2; no firm D call. The CDR3 runs 12 residues. The germline V gene encodes CDR1 SEHNR and CDR2 FQNEAQ (reference sequence). V lost 2 bases and J 5 bases, leaving 6 bases between the germline ends. In DNA, the CDR3 is TGTGCCAGCAGCTTACCGGGGTATGGCTACACCTTC. Protein product: CASSLPGYGYTF.

V gene TRBV11-2 combines with J gene TRBJ1-1; D unresolved. The V gene's germline CDR1 is SGHAT and CDR2 FQNNGV. Trimming shortened V by 3 bases and J by 4 bases, and 3 bases separated the two germline ends. This CDR3 spans 11 amino acids. CDR3 sequence (DNA): TGTGCCAGCAGCTTTTCCACTGAAGCTTTCTTT. Translated, it gives CASSFSTEAFF.

The rearrangement joins TRBV28 to TRBJ1-3, with unresolved D. Per germline, CDR1 MDHEN and CDR2 SYDVKM. The CDR3 spans 12 residues. The V end was cut by 2 bases, the J end by 4 bases, with 3 bases between. The CDR3 region is CASSLRGNTIYF. The DNA for the CDR3 is TGTGCCAGCAGTTTAAGGGGAAACACCATATATTTT.

The gene calls are TRBV7-9 and TRBJ2-7, with D unclear. The CDR3 runs to 11 residues. CDR1 and CDR2 from the germline V gene are SEHNR and FQNEAQ (reference sequence). V lost 5 bases, J lost 3 bases, and 5 bases lay in between. The CDR3 protein is CASSPVYEQYF. CDR3 sequence (DNA): TGTGCCAGCAGCCCAGTCTACGAGCAGTACTTC.

CDR3 coding DNA: TGTGCCAGCAGCCCGTATACCGAGACCCAGTACTTC. The encoded protein is CASSPYTETQYF. The V and J genes are TRBV5-4 and TRBJ2-5; D is uncertain. Trimming left V 4 bases short and J 5 bases short, with 9 bases between. This CDR3 has 12 amino acids. CDR1 and CDR2 from the germline V gene are SGHNT and YYREEE (reference sequence).

This clone appeared a few times. This chain connects TRBV5-5 to TRBJ1-5; D gene ambiguous. Germline loops: CDR1 SGHKS, CDR2 YYEKEE (reference sequence). CDR3 length: 15 residues. Deletions cut 4 bases from V and 0 bases from J, with 11 bases between. The CDR3 bases are TGTGCCAGCAGCCCTCAGGCGGATAGCAATCAGCCCCAGCATTTT. This codes for CASSPQADSNQPQHF.

The rearrangement joins TRBV10-3 to TRBJ1-2, with 10 nucleotides matching TRBD1. The germline gives CDR1 ENHRY, CDR2 SYGVKD. V lost 4 bases to trimming and J lost 7 bases; unmatched junction nucleotides: 3. There are 13 residues in the CDR3. The CDR3 here is CAISVGTGVGYTF. The CDR3, as DNA: TGTGCCATCAGTGTCGGGACAGGGGTTGGCTACACCTTC.

J is TRBJ1-6 and V is TRBV4-3; 10 bases line up with TRBD1. CDR1 is LGHNA and CDR2 is YSLEER in the germline V gene. The CDR3 has 15 amino acids. V trimming: 0 bases; J trimming: 10 bases; junction bases outside the gene matches: 3. CDR3 nucleotide sequence: TGCGCCAGCAGCCAAGAGGGACAGGGGCGATCACCCCTCCACTTT. Protein sequence: CASSQEGQGRSPLHF.

The J gene is TRBJ1-1, the V gene TRBV2; 10 nucleotides line up with TRBD1. This CDR3 is 15 amino acids long. After removal of 4 bases from V and 1 base from J, the junction contained 3 bases not matched to a gene. Germline CDR1 is SNHLY and CDR2 is FYNNEI. CDR3 sequence (DNA): TGTGCCAGCAGTGGACAGGGGGCTTCGAACACTGAAGCTTTCTTT. This translates into CASSGQGASNTEAFF.

The rearrangement links TRBV7-6 to TRBJ2-7, with D unresolved. The CDR3 spans 14 residues. V lost 4 bases and J 5 bases, leaving 15 bases between the germline ends. CDR1 is SGHVS and CDR2 is FNYEAQ in the germline V gene. The CDR3 DNA is TGTGCCAGCAGCTCAATGTTGGCTAAGGACGAGCAGTACTTC. This gives the protein CASSSMLAKDEQYF. Based on the CDR3 plus reference TRBV7-6 and TRBJ2-7, the full variable domain is GAGVSQSPRYKVTKRGQDVALRCDPISGHVSLYWYRQALGQGPEFLTYFNYEAQQDKSGLPNDRFSAERPEGSISTLTIQRTEQRDSAMYRCASSSMLAKDEQYFGPGTRLTVT.